This is a list of T cell receptor beta chains from one sample in a study of T cells in Graves' hyperthyroidism and ophthalmopathy. TCRdb reprocessed the multiplex PCR reads via MiXCR and lists one record per CDR3 protein. The sample consists of some 380,000 distinct CDR3 sequences, approximately 13% of them appearing once. The source material was blood. Receptors were obtained from a man aged 25 to 40 with Graves' hyperthyroidism that later progressed to Graves' ophthalmopathy. Each CDR3 is given with its conserved first and last residue. A D gene is named only where the DNA matches it firmly. Clone size, where shown, is once, few, many, or a class for clones that have expanded.

v_call	clone_size	j_call	d_call	cdr3_nt	cdr3_aa
TRBV9	.	TRBJ2-3	TRBD2	TGTGCCAGCAGCAACCCACGGGGGGGCGGCGCAGATACGCAGTATTTT	CASSNPRGGGADTQYF
TRBV20-1	.	TRBJ2-3	TRBD2	TGCAGTGCTAGCGGGGCGGGGGGGACCCCAGATACGCAGTATTTT	CSASGAGGTPDTQYF
TRBV6-5	few	TRBJ2-5	.	TGTGCCAGCAGTTACCCGACTAGTAACGAAGAGACCCAGTACTTC	CASSYPTSNEETQYF
TRBV12-3/TRBV12-4	few	TRBJ2-7	TRBD2	TGTGCCAGCAGTTGGAGTAGCGGGGGCGAGCAGTACTTC	CASSWSSGGEQYF
TRBV5-6	.	TRBJ2-7	.	TGTGCCAGCAGCGGTGTGGACAGCTACGAGCAGTACTTC	CASSGVDSYEQYF
TRBV10-3	.	TRBJ2-1	.	TGTGCCATCATGGTTTACAATGAGCAGTTCTTC	CAIMVYNEQFF
TRBV20-1	.	TRBJ2-5	.	TGCAGTGCTAGCAGGACTACACAAGAGACCCAGTACTTC	CSASRTTQETQYF
TRBV2	many	TRBJ1-5	.	TGTGCCAGCAGCCTAGATCCACAGGTTGGTGGCAATCAGCCCCAGCATTTT	CASSLDPQVGGNQPQHF
TRBV20-1	many	TRBJ1-5	TRBD1	TGCAGTGCTGAAACGGACAGGGGAAATCAGCCCCAGCATTTT	CSAETDRGNQPQHF
TRBV2	many	TRBJ1-2	.	TGTGCCAGCAGTTGGCGGGTTTTCGGTGGCTACACCTTC	CASSWRVFGGYTF
TRBV6-6	many	TRBJ2-5	TRBD2	TGTGCCAGCAGTTACACCGGGGGGTACCAAGAGACCCAGTACTTC	CASSYTGGYQETQYF
TRBV12-5	many	TRBJ1-2	.	TGTGCTAGTGGTTTGCCCCGGGGCGGCTCCTATGGCTACACCTTC	CASGLPRGGSYGYTF
TRBV10-3	.	TRBJ2-1	TRBD1	TGTGCCATCAGTCCCGGGACAGTCTACAATGAGCAGTTCTTC	CAISPGTVYNEQFF
TRBV7-7	few	TRBJ2-3	.	TGTGCTAGCAGCTTAGCGTGGGGAACGACAGATACGCAGTATTTT	CASSLAWGTTDTQYF
TRBV5-1	few	TRBJ2-5	.	TGCGCCAGCAGCTTGGCGTTAATTGAGACCCAGTACTTC	CASSLALIETQYF
TRBV7-9	.	TRBJ1-6	.	TGTGCCAGCAGCTCCAGAGGGACGGGTTCACCCCTCCACTTT	CASSSRGTGSPLHF
TRBV29-1	few	TRBJ2-1	.	TGCAGCGGGGGACCACTTGGTGGTGAGCAGTTCTTC	CSGGPLGGEQFF
TRBV3-1	.	TRBJ2-1	.	TGTGCCAGCAGCCAAGAAACTAGCACGGGGAAGAATGAGCAGTTCTTC	CASSQETSTGKNEQFF
TRBV20-1	many	TRBJ2-1	TRBD2	TGCAGTGCAATCACACTAGCGGGTAACAATGAGCAGTTCTTC	CSAITLAGNNEQFF
TRBV18	few	TRBJ1-2	.	TGTGCCAGCTCACCTGGACCGGGACAAGCTAACTATGGCTACACCTTC	CASSPGPGQANYGYTF
TRBV3-1	many	TRBJ1-6	.	TGTGCCAGCACTACAATTAGGGGTTCACCCCTCCACTTT	CASTTIRGSPLHF
TRBV27	many	TRBJ1-2	.	TGTGCCAGCAGTGCGGACGGCCAGTATGGCTACACCTTC	CASSADGQYGYTF
TRBV9	few	TRBJ1-6	.	TGTGCCAGCAGCGTAGCGGGACAACCCTATTCACCCCTCCACTTT	CASSVAGQPYSPLHF
TRBV10-3	many	TRBJ2-7	TRBD2	TGTGCCGTTGCTCTAGCGGCCCTCTCCTACGAGCAGTACTTC	CAVALAALSYEQYF
TRBV30	few	TRBJ1-5	TRBD1	TGTGCCTGGAGGACGGGACAGGGGAATCAGCCCCAGCATTTT	CAWRTGQGNQPQHF
TRBV11-2	many	TRBJ1-1	.	TGTGCCAGCAGCTCCATATGGTTCGAAGCTTTCTTT	CASSSIWFEAFF
TRBV11-2	few	TRBJ2-7	.	TGTGCCAGCAGCTCGACTCGACCTCACGGGGGATTATACGAGCAGTACTTC	CASSSTRPHGGLYEQYF
TRBV20-1	few	TRBJ1-5	TRBD1	TGCAGTGCTAGAACCCTCGGACAGGGGGCCCAGCCCCAGCATTTT	CSARTLGQGAQPQHF
TRBV30	.	TRBJ1-1	.	TGTGCCTGGAGTCTCCCGCCGCGGAAGGCTTTCTTT	CAWSLPPRKAFF
TRBV28	.	TRBJ1-3	.	TGTGCCAGCCGACTCAACTCTGGAAACACCATGTATTTT	CASRLNSGNTMYF
TRBV12-5	.	TRBJ2-7	TRBD1	TGTGCTAGTGGTTTGACATTCGGGACAGAGGGCTCCTACGAGCAGTACTTC	CASGLTFGTEGSYEQYF
TRBV27	many	TRBJ2-3	.	TGTGCCAGCAGTTTAATCGTCCCCCAGGGCACAGATACGCAGTATTTT	CASSLIVPQGTDTQYF
TRBV10-3	few	TRBJ2-1	.	TGTGCCATCAGTGATTCCAGGGCTAGTATCTATGAGCAGTTCTTC	CAISDSRASIYEQFF
TRBV6-1	.	TRBJ1-3	.	TGTGCCAGCAGCACAGGTTCTGGAAAAACCATATATTTT	CASSTGSGKTIYF
TRBV3-1	few	TRBJ1-2	TRBD1	TGTGCCAGCAGCCTGGACAGGGAGGGCGGCTACACCTTC	CASSLDREGGYTF
TRBV12-3/TRBV12-4	many	TRBJ1-2	.	TGTGCCAGCAGTTTAACATGGATCTATGGCTACACCTTC	CASSLTWIYGYTF
TRBV4-1	.	TRBJ1-2	.	TGCGCCAGCAGCCAAGTTGGGTTCTCAAAAAATGGCTACACCTTC	CASSQVGFSKNGYTF
TRBV12-3/TRBV12-4	many	TRBJ1-5	TRBD1	TGTGCCAGCAGCGAAACGGGACAGGGTTATCAGCCCCAGCATTTT	CASSETGQGYQPQHF
TRBV20-1	many	TRBJ2-7	TRBD2	TGCAGTGCCACCAGACTAGCGGGGGGAAGCTACGAGCAGTACTTC	CSATRLAGGSYEQYF
TRBV7-8	.	TRBJ2-1	.	TGTGCCAGCAGCTTTCACAGGCACAATGAGCAGTTCTTC	CASSFHRHNEQFF